Shown below are 29 T cell receptor beta chains from a single sample sequenced in a study of cytotoxic CD8 clonotypes in ibrutinib-treated CLL. Clones were read by immunoSEQ multiplex PCR, and TCRdb kept only the in-frame ones, dropping some. The data contain under 200,000 clones, roughly 86% of them singletons. The material sequenced was PBMCs, taken after 12 months of ibrutinib treatment. These receptors originate from a human donor with chronic lymphocytic leukemia.

The chain couples TRBV27 to TRBJ1-1, with D hard to call. Germline-derived CDR1 and CDR2 are MNHEY and SMNVEV (reference sequence). V was trimmed by 1 base and J by 0 bases, leaving 9 bases between them. The CDR3 has 15 amino acids. CDR3 amino acids: CASSLLGIMNTEAFF. CDR3 in DNA: TGTGCCAGCAGTTTATTAGGTATCATGAACACTGAAGCTTTCTTT.

This chain connects TRBV4-3 to TRBJ2-7; maybe TRBD2 (7 bases). The germline V and J ends were trimmed by 4 bases and 5 bases, with 21 bases remaining between them. The CDR3 runs to 16 residues. CDR1 is LGHNA and CDR2 is YSLEER in the germline V gene. The CDR3 DNA follows: TGCGCCAGCAGCCCCAGGGGCGGGGGAGTACTTAACGAGCAGTACTTC. Its protein is CASSPRGGGVLNEQYF.

The J gene is TRBJ1-2, the V gene TRBV11-2; a possible D gene is TRBD1 (5 bases). CDR1 is SGHAT and CDR2 is FQNNGV in the germline V gene. This CDR3 contains 15 residues. With 0 bases removed from V and 3 bases from J, the gap between germline ends came to 11 bases. This chain's CDR3 is CASSLDAGHYYGYTF. The CDR3, as DNA: TGTGCCAGCAGCTTAGATGCAGGGCATTACTATGGCTACACCTTC. Using reference TRBV11-2 and TRBJ1-2 for the parts outside the CDR3, the full variable domain is EAGVAQSPRYKIIEKRQSVAFWCNPISGHATLYWYQQILGQGPKLLIQFQNNGVVDDSQLPKDRFSAERLKGVDSTLKIQPAKLEDSAVYLCASSLDAGHYYGYTFGSGTRLTVV.

V gene TRBV16 combines with J gene TRBJ1-2, with D perhaps matching TRBD1 (6 bases). Deletions cut 6 bases from V and 4 bases from J, with 21 bases between. The CDR3 sequence is 16 residues long. Germline V CDR1 and CDR2: KGHSY, FQNENV. CDR3 loop: CASSPLQGPRGYGYTF. CDR3 sequence (DNA): TGTGCCAGCAGTCCCTTACAGGGCCCTCGGGGCTATGGCTACACCTTC.

V and J are TRBV6-5 and TRBJ2-1; 9 positions agree with TRBD2. Germline values: CDR1 MNHEY, CDR2 SVGAGI. The V gene end was trimmed by 3 bases and the J gene end by 5 bases; junction bases not matched to a gene: 8. CDR3 size: 16 residues. CDR3 sequence reads: CASSYTSSGANNEQFF. The CDR3, as DNA: TGTGCCAGCAGTTATACGTCTAGCGGGGCCAACAATGAGCAGTTCTTC.

The chain links TRBV18 to TRBJ1-2, with D unresolved. V lost 6 bases and J lost 8, with 13 bases in between. The germline V gene encodes CDR1 KGHSH and CDR2 LQKENI. This CDR3 has 12 amino acids. The CDR3 DNA follows: TGTGCCAGCTCGGCTCCCCTGGGCGGCTACACCTTC. Translating gives CASSAPLGGYTF.

The CDR3 loop reads CASSFGGSNTGELFF. In nucleotides, the CDR3 is TGTGCCAGCAGCTTTGGGGGGTCGAACACCGGGGAGCTGTTTTTT. The chain has TRBV11-3 and TRBJ2-2, with D possibly matching TRBD2 (6 bases). CDR1 SGHNT and CDR2 YENEEA come from the germline V gene. The CDR3 runs 15 residues. V shed 3 bases and J shed 0 bases, with 8 bases lying between them.

This clone was observed a single time. This chain uses TRBV6-1 with TRBJ2-3; tentative D call: TRBD1 (5 bases). The V end was cut by 6 bases, the J end by 4 bases, with 11 bases between. This CDR3 is built from 13 residues. Germline CDR1 MNHNS, CDR2 SASEGT. The DNA for the CDR3 is TGTGCCAGCAGCGCCTTCAGGGCAGATACGCAGTATTTT. It specifies CASSAFRADTQYF.

The chain links TRBV29-1 to TRBJ2-3, with D maybe TRBD2 (5 bases). The V and J ends lost 7 bases and 7 bases respectively, with 12 bases between them. The germline CDR1 and CDR2 sequences are SQVTM and ANQGSEA. This CDR3 spans 11 amino acids. The CDR3 region has the DNA TGCAGCGGCCGGGGAGAAAATACGCAGTATTTT. Translation gives CSGRGENTQYF.

This rearrangement joins TRBV29-1 to TRBJ2-2; D is unclear. The V gene's germline CDR1 is SQVTM and CDR2 ANQGSEA. V dropped 4 bases and J dropped 4 bases, with 13 bases sitting between them. CDR3 length: 14 amino acids. Here the CDR3 reads CSVVTQSLTGELFF. DNA of the CDR3: TGCAGCGTTGTAACGCAGAGCCTCACCGGGGAGCTGTTTTTT.

The chain is built from TRBV7-3 and TRBJ2-5, with 7 bases lining up with TRBD2. The V and J ends lost 1 base and 5 bases, in that order; junction bases with no gene match: 10. Germline CDR1 SGHTA, CDR2 FQGTGA. CDR3 length: 16 amino acids. The CDR3 DNA reads TGTGCCAGCAGCTTAAAACCCCCGGGAGGTGGGGAGACCCAGTACTTC. This codes for CASSLKPPGGGETQYF. Full variable domain (outside the CDR3, taken from reference TRBV7-3 and TRBJ2-5): GAGVSQTPSNKVTEKGKYVELRCDPISGHTALYWYRQSLGQGPEFLIYFQGTGAADDSGLPNDRFFAVRPEGSVSTLKIQRTERGDSAVYLCASSLKPPGGGETQYFGPGTRLLVL.

A single count supports this clone. This sequence joins TRBV28 and TRBJ1-5, with D perhaps TRBD1 (5 bases). The CDR3 has 14 residues. Trimming took 9 bases from V and 0 from J, leaving 12 bases between them. The germline CDR1 and CDR2 sequences are MDHEN and SYDVKM. For the CDR3, the DNA is TGTGCCAGTGACCAGGGTGATAGCAATCAGCCCCAGCATTTT. Its translation: CASDQGDSNQPQHF.

The rearrangement uses TRBV6-1 and TRBJ1-4, with no clear D. V was shortened by 7 bases and J by 6 bases, with 18 bases between the two germline ends. CDR1 and CDR2 (germline): MNHNS, SASEGT. The CDR3 is made up of 15 amino acids. CDR3: CASTRTARVDEKLFF. CDR3 nucleotides: TGTGCCAGCACCCGGACCGCGAGGGTTGATGAAAAACTGTTTTTT.

The chain uses TRBV18 and TRBJ1-1; D remains ambiguous. V lost 9 bases and J 4 bases, leaving 12 bases between the germline ends. The CDR3 is made up of 12 amino acids. The V gene's germline CDR1 is KGHSH and CDR2 LQKENI. This CDR3 is CASSSDGTEAFF. DNA for the CDR3: TGTGCCAGTTCTTCTGACGGCACTGAAGCTTTCTTT.

The chain has TRBV7-3 and TRBJ2-7, with 10 positions matching TRBD2. Germline CDR1 SGHTA, CDR2 FQGTGA. The CDR3 contains 15 residues. J was trimmed by 2 bases and V by 5 bases; bases with no gene match: 6. The CDR3 DNA is TGTGCCAGCAGCACCGGACTAGCGGTAACCTACGAGCAGTACTTC. Protein sequence: CASSTGLAVTYEQYF.

The chain is built from TRBV5-1 and TRBJ2-1, with 10 bases identical to TRBD1. With 4 bases clipped from V and 7 bases from J, the junction kept 20 bases outside the gene matches. CDR3 length: 19 amino acids. In germline, CDR1 is SGHRS, CDR2 YFSETQ. CDR3 in amino acids: CASSDGQGGSGKTLNEQFF. Here the CDR3 DNA reads TGCGCCAGCAGCGACGGACAGGGGGGTAGCGGGAAGACGTTAAATGAGCAGTTCTTC. The entire variable domain, with the rest obtained from reference TRBV5-1 and TRBJ2-1, is as follows: KAGVTQTPRYLIKTRGQQVTLSCSPISGHRSVSWYQQTPGQGLQFLFEYFSETQRNKGNFPGRFSGRQFSNSRSEMNVSTLELGDSALYLCASSDGQGGSGKTLNEQFFGPGTRLTVL.

The chain recombines TRBV15 with TRBJ1-3; D not resolved. This CDR3 contains 14 residues. Germline V lookup: CDR1 LNHNV, CDR2 YYDKDF (reference sequence). Trimming took off 0 bases at V and 3 bases at J, with 6 bases between the two ends. CDR3 amino acids: CATSREGGGNTIYF. Here the CDR3 DNA reads TGTGCCACCAGCAGAGAAGGCGGTGGAAACACCATATATTTT.

The chain couples TRBV7-6 to TRBJ2-7, with 7 bases lining up with TRBD2. Germline assignment: CDR1 SGHVS and CDR2 FNYEAQ. V was clipped by 5 bases and J by 0 bases; unmatched bases: 13. The CDR3 is made up of 17 amino acids. The CDR3 sequence: CASSPGPESGDSYEQYF. The CDR3 nucleotides read TGTGCCAGCAGCCCTGGGCCGGAAAGCGGGGACTCCTACGAGCAGTACTTC.

The chain has TRBV18 and TRBJ1-3; 10 bases are shared with TRBD1. V lost 2 bases and J lost 6; bases outside the gene matches: 4. The CDR3 length is 15 residues. Germline V gene sequence: CDR1 KGHSH, CDR2 LQKENI. The CDR3 coding sequence is TGTGCCAGCTCACCATGGGACAGGGGAGCAAACACCATATATTTT. The encoded protein is CASSPWDRGANTIYF.

The genes are TRBV5-4 and TRBJ1-1, with a weak D call TRBD1 (5 bases). The CDR3 consists of 13 residues. CDR1 and CDR2 from the germline V gene are SGHNT and YYREEE (reference sequence). V was cut by 4 bases and J by 1 base, with 8 bases left in between. The CDR3 reads CASSAQGNTEAFF. The CDR3 nucleotides are TGTGCCAGCAGCGCGCAGGGGAACACTGAAGCTTTCTTT. Supplemented by reference TRBV5-4 and TRBJ1-1, the full variable domain reads ETGVTQSPTHLIKTRGQQVTLRCSSQSGHNTVSWYQQALGQGPQFIFQYYREEENGRGNFPPRFSGLQFPNYSSELNVNALELDDSALYLCASSAQGNTEAFFGQGTRLTVV.

This rearrangement joins TRBV7-2 to TRBJ2-7; the match to TRBD1 covers 10 bases. The V and J ends lost 1 base and 10 bases, in that order; junction bases with no gene match: 13. The CDR3 contains 16 residues. The germline CDR1 and CDR2 sequences are SGHTA and FQGNSA. The CDR3 loop reads CASSLEWLGTGANQYF. The CDR3 nucleotides read TGTGCCAGCAGCTTAGAATGGTTGGGGACAGGGGCGAATCAGTACTTC.

V usage is TRBV28 and J usage is TRBJ1-1; D might be TRBD1 (6 bases). From germline, CDR1 is MDHEN and CDR2 SYDVKM. Trimming removed 8 bases at V and 3 bases at J, with 10 bases between. The CDR3 has 12 amino acids. CDR3 in amino acids: CASYRADTEAFF. DNA for the CDR3: TGTGCCAGCTACAGGGCGGACACTGAAGCTTTCTTT.

The rearrangement joins TRBV18 to TRBJ2-7; either TRBD1 or TRBD2 may supply D (7 bases each). V was shortened by 1 base and J by 2 bases, with 15 bases between the two germline ends. CDR1 and CDR2 from the germline V gene are KGHSH and LQKENI. The CDR3 contains 16 residues. The CDR3 is CASSPRTGDYTYEQYF. CDR3 sequence (DNA): TGTGCCAGCTCACCACGTACAGGGGACTATACCTACGAGCAGTACTTC.

The gene calls are TRBV5-6 and TRBJ2-5; 10 bases are a match to TRBD1. CDR3 length: 17 residues. Germline assignment: CDR1 SGHDT and CDR2 YYEEEE. Unmatched junction bases numbered 9, after V lost 2 bases and J lost 2 bases. The CDR3: CASSLLHRDRGQETQYF. Here the CDR3 DNA reads TGTGCCAGCAGCTTACTCCACCGGGACAGGGGACAAGAGACCCAGTACTTC.

This rearrangement joins TRBV5-4 to TRBJ2-6; TRBD1 matches at 9 bases. Per germline, CDR1 SGHNT and CDR2 YYREEE (reference sequence). The CDR3 totals 18 residues. V lost 0 bases to trimming and J lost 4 bases; unmatched junction nucleotides: 8. CDR3 sequence (DNA): TGTGCCAGCAGCTTGGAGGGACAGGGTATGAGCGGGGCCAACGTCCTGACTTTC. Translating gives CASSLEGQGMSGANVLTF.

The gene calls are TRBV19 and TRBJ2-6; D uncertain. V lost 7 bases to trimming and J lost 4 bases, with 14 bases between them. Germline V gene data show CDR1 as LNHDA and CDR2 as SQIVND (reference sequence). CDR3 length: 15 residues. The CDR3 reads CASTAVEAGANVLTF. CDR3 coding DNA: TGTGCCAGTACCGCGGTCGAGGCCGGGGCCAACGTCCTGACTTTC. Full variable domain (missing parts from reference TRBV19 and TRBJ2-6): DGGITQSPKYLFRKEGQNVTLSCEQNLNHDAMYWYRQDPGQGLRLIYYSQIVNDFQKGDIAEGYSVSREKKESFPLTVTSAQKNPTAFYLCASTAVEAGANVLTFGAGSRLTVL.

The sample holds one count of this clone. The chain carries TRBV7-9 and TRBJ1-4; maybe TRBD1 (5 bases). CDR1 is SEHNR, CDR2 FQNEAQ, per germline (reference sequence). V was cut by 4 bases and J by 10 bases, with 22 bases left in between. The CDR3 has 16 residues. The CDR3 coding sequence is TGTGCCAGCAGCTCAGGGATCGGACCGGGCTACGGAAAACTGTTTTTT. Amino acids: CASSSGIGPGYGKLFF.

As DNA, the CDR3 is TGTGCCAGCAGCCTTAGAGGCTTATACGACAATGAGCAGTTCTTC. This gives the protein CASSLRGLYDNEQFF. The rearrangement links TRBV7-2 to TRBJ2-1; no definite D call. CDR3 size: 15 residues. In germline, CDR1 is SGHTA, CDR2 FQGNSA. Between the trimmed V and J ends, which lost 5 bases and 5 bases, there was a span of 16 bases.

This chain links TRBV28 with TRBJ1-5, with D possibly matching TRBD1 (6 bases). The germline CDR1 and CDR2 sequences are MDHEN and SYDVKM. V gave up 4 bases and J gave up 2 bases, with 15 bases separating them. This CDR3 has 16 amino acids. In DNA form, the CDR3 reads TGTGCCAGCAGTTGGCGGGGGGCCCTGGGCAATCAGCCCCAGCATTTT. Its translation is CASSWRGALGNQPQHF.